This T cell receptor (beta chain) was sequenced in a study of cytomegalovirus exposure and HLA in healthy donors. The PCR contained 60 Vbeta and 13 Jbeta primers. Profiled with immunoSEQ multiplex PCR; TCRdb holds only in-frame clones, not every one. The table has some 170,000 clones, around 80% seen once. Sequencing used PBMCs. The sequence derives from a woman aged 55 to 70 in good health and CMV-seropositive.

The CDR3: CGIKKGFAGNQPQHF. Written as DNA, the CDR3 is TGTGGCATTAAGAAAGGTTTCGCCGGGAATCAGCCCCAGCATTTT. The chain is built from TRBV28 and TRBJ1-5, with D hard to call. The CDR3 runs to 15 residues. CDR1 and CDR2 (germline): MDHEN, SYDVKM.